This T cell receptor beta chain emerged from a study of cytomegalovirus exposure and HLA in healthy donors. TCRdb keeps only in-frame clones here, not all; method: immunoSEQ multiplex PCR. The sample holds about 72,000 clones, approximately 94% seen once. The donors were part of the validation cohort, which consisted of under 150 subjects and was separate from the first cohort of 666 subjects. As for this clone: Its target is unknown.

Trimming stripped 0 bases from V and 0 bases from J, with 5 bases between. Germline V CDR1 and CDR2: LNHNV, YYDKDF (reference sequence). This CDR3 has 14 residues. Study results and caveats: Confirmation in vitro established that a few CMV-associated chains were specific for CMV antigens. Altogether, 160 or so TCR beta chains were recorded as cytomegalovirus-associated.

The sample comprised PBMCs. The sequence was collected from a woman aged 18-30 years in good health and CMV-seropositive. The chain recombines TRBV15 with TRBJ2-5; D call uncertain. DNA for the CDR3: TGTGCCACCAGCAGAGAAAACTACCAAGAGACCCAGTACTTC. Translation: CATSRENYQETQYF.